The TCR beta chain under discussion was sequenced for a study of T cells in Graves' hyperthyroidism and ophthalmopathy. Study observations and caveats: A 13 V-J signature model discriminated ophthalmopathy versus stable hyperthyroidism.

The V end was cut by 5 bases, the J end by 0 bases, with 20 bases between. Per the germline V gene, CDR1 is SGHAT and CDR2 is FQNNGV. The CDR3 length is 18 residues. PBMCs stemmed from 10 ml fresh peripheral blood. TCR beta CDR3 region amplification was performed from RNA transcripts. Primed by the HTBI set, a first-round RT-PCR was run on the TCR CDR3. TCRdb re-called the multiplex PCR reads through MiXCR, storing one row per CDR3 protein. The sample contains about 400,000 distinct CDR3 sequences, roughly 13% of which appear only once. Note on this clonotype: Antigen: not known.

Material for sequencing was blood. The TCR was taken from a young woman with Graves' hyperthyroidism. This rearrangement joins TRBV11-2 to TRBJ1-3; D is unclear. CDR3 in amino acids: CASSQRARGDYSGNTIYF. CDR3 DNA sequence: TGTGCCAGCAGCCAACGGGCGCGGGGAGATTACTCTGGAAACACCATATATTTT.